The 28 T cell receptor beta chains below were found in one sample sequenced in a study of T cells in localized non-small cell lung cancer. Some clones are missing from TCRdb's copy, which holds only in-frame ones; the method was immunoSEQ multiplex PCR. The table has 45,000 or so clones, approximately 80% seen once. Specimen: peripheral blood mononuclear cells, collected before any cancer treatment. The receptors originated from a man aged 40 to 70 with stage III lung adenocarcinoma.

This clone occurred a few times. The rearrangement uses TRBV14 and TRBJ1-1; D might be TRBD1 (5 bases). This CDR3 has 16 amino acids. The germline gives CDR1 SGHDN, CDR2 FVKESK. V was pared by 3 bases and J by 1 base, with 15 bases between. The CDR3 region has the DNA TGTGCCAGCAGCCAGGTTTGGCTCAGGGCGAACACTGAAGCTTTCTTT. Translation: CASSQVWLRANTEAFF.

This clone was counted between two and nine times. The CDR3 loop reads CASAVARTGEAFF. CDR3 sequence (DNA): TGTGCCAGCGCGGTGGCCAGGACAGGCGAAGCTTTCTTT. The chain employs TRBV18 and TRBJ1-1; 7 nucleotides match TRBD1. The J segment lost 8 bases and the V segment lost 8 bases, leaving 11 bases of the junction unmatched. Germline values: CDR1 KGHSH, CDR2 LQKENI. This CDR3 comprises 13 residues.

V is TRBV19 and J is TRBJ2-3, with D maybe TRBD1 (6 bases). CDR1 and CDR2 (germline): LNHDA, SQIVND (reference sequence). The CDR3 runs 12 residues. V lost 4 bases and J 5 bases, leaving 7 bases between the germline ends. CDR3 DNA sequence: TGTGCCAGTAGTAGCAGGGGAGATACGCAGTATTTT. Its protein product is CASSSRGDTQYF.

This clone showed up just once. The chain combines TRBV6-6 with TRBJ2-1; no firm D call. This CDR3 is built from 14 residues. V was cut by 2 bases and J by 8 bases, with 13 bases left in between. Per germline, CDR1 MNHNY and CDR2 SVGAGI (reference sequence). Here the CDR3 DNA reads TGTGCCAGCAGTTACAAGGGTATTATGGATGAGCAGTTCTTC. It is translated as CASSYKGIMDEQFF.

Regarding this clone: Other DNA sequences in the sample encode the same CDR3. The chain combines TRBV5-1 with TRBJ1-5; 9 positions match TRBD1. The CDR3 has 14 residues. The J segment lost 4 bases and the V segment lost 4 bases, leaving 3 bases of the junction unmatched. Germline V gene sequence: CDR1 SGHRS, CDR2 YFSETQ. As DNA, the CDR3 is TGCGCCAGCAGCCTAGGGACAGGGAATCAGCCCCAGCATTTT. It encodes CASSLGTGNQPQHF.

The chain links TRBV27 to TRBJ1-5; TRBD1 matches at 9 bases. Germline CDR1 is MNHEY and CDR2 is SMNVEV (reference sequence). There are 15 residues in the CDR3. V trimming: 6 bases; J trimming: 3 bases; junction bases outside the gene matches: 6. This CDR3 reads CASSGQGNSNQPQHF. CDR3 nucleotide sequence: TGTGCCAGCAGCGGACAGGGGAACTCCAATCAGCCCCAGCATTTT.

This rearrangement joins TRBV6-6 to TRBJ2-6; D remains ambiguous. The germline CDR1 and CDR2 sequences are MNHNY and SVGAGI (reference sequence). V was cut by 0 bases and J by 4 bases, with 10 bases left in between. This CDR3 region has 16 residues. This chain's CDR3 is CASSYSMVRGANVLTF. CDR3 nucleotides: TGTGCCAGCAGTTACTCGATGGTCAGGGGGGCCAACGTCCTGACTTTC.

V usage is TRBV10-3 and J usage is TRBJ2-5; 10 nucleotides match TRBD2. The CDR3 has 14 amino acids. V shed 11 bases, J shed 5 bases, and the junction held 11 bases outside the gene matches. Germline assignment: CDR1 ENHRY and CDR2 SYGVKD. The DNA of the CDR3 is TGTGCCTCCACCGAGACTAGCGGGTCGGAGACCCAGTACTTC. The encoded protein is CASTETSGSETQYF.

The chain links TRBV4-2 to TRBJ1-1; no definite D call. This CDR3 has 14 amino acids. V was trimmed by 5 bases and J by 3 bases, leaving 13 bases between them. Germline lookup yields CDR1 LGHNA and CDR2 YNFKEQ. The CDR3 is CASSSTGFYTEAFF. The CDR3 DNA is TGTGCCAGCAGCAGTACCGGGTTCTACACTGAAGCTTTCTTT.

This chain uses TRBV11-2 with TRBJ2-2; tentative D call: TRBD1 (6 bases). From germline, CDR1 is SGHAT and CDR2 FQNNGV. CDR3 length equals 15 residues. The ends were cut back, 2 bases at V and 6 bases at J, with 13 bases in the middle. CDR3 DNA: TGTGCCAGCAGCTTAATGGCAGGGGTGGCCGGGGAGCTGTTTTTT. As protein: CASSLMAGVAGELFF.

The rearrangement joins TRBV19 to TRBJ2-7; 9 positions agree with TRBD1. The V segment lost 5 bases and the J segment 0 bases; nucleotides outside the gene matches: 2. Looked up from germline, CDR1 is LNHDA and CDR2 is SQIVND (reference sequence). The CDR3 is 14 residues long. The CDR3 DNA sequence: TGTGCCAGTAGTTGGACAGGGGCCTCCTACGAGCAGTACTTC. Translating gives CASSWTGASYEQYF.

This clone appeared once. A junction end diverges from the germline sequence, so it may reflect a read error. This chain uses TRBV11-2 with TRBJ1-2; D might be TRBD1 (6 bases). The CDR3 consists of 11 residues. Germline V lookup: CDR1 SGHAT, CDR2 FQNNGV. The CDR3 region is CASSLGGAPSF. The CDR3 DNA follows: TGTGCCAGCAGCTTGGGGGGCGCACCGTCCTTC. Full variable domain (remainder filled in from reference TRBV11-2 and TRBJ1-2): EAGVAQSPRYKIIEKRQSVAFWCNPISGHATLYWYQQILGQGPKLLIQFQNNGVVDDSQLPKDRFSAERLKGVDSTLKIQPAKLEDSAVYLCASSLGGAPSFGSGTRLTVV.

For the CDR3, the DNA is TGTGCCACCAGCAGAGACGGGGGGCACTCCTACAATGAGCAGTTCTTC. Translation gives CATSRDGGHSYNEQFF. The rearrangement joins TRBV15 to TRBJ2-1, with a tentative D call TRBD2 (7 bases). Germline assignment: CDR1 LNHNV and CDR2 YYDKDF (reference sequence). V gave up 0 bases and J gave up 0 bases, with 9 bases separating them. CDR3 size: 16 residues.

This clone was observed a single time. The chain links TRBV13 to TRBJ2-5; D remains unclear. V lost 3 bases and J 5 bases, leaving 13 bases between the germline ends. This CDR3 contains 14 residues. Germline CDR1 and CDR2: PRHDT and FYEKMQ (reference sequence). CDR3 residues: CASSFKGAWETQYF. CDR3 nucleotides: TGTGCCAGCAGCTTTAAAGGAGCGTGGGAGACCCAGTACTTC.

DNA of the CDR3: TGCGCCAGCAGGGGACCGGGAACCCCCACAGATACGCAGTATTTT. Amino acid sequence: CASRGPGTPTDTQYF. This chain connects TRBV5-1 to TRBJ2-3; TRBD1 or TRBD2 may be the D gene (5 bases each). CDR3 length equals 15 residues. The germline V and J ends were trimmed by 5 bases and 2 bases, with 15 bases remaining between them. Germline V CDR1 and CDR2: SGHRS, YFSETQ.

This chain links TRBV10-3 with TRBJ2-3; D perhaps matches TRBD2 (5 bases). The V gene's germline CDR1 is ENHRY and CDR2 SYGVKD. The CDR3 loop spans 19 amino acids. Trimming stripped 4 bases from V and 0 bases from J, with 23 bases between. The CDR3 DNA sequence: TGTGCCATCAGTGCGGGTATTGTCCGGATGAGGGCTAGCACAGATACGCAGTATTTT. It is translated as CAISAGIVRMRASTDTQYF.

The V and J genes are TRBV6-1 and TRBJ2-2, with D perhaps matching TRBD1 (6 bases). The V gene lost 7 bases and the J gene lost 6 bases, with 15 bases spanning the gap. Looked up from germline, CDR1 is MNHNS and CDR2 is SASEGT. CDR3 length: 14 residues. This CDR3 reads CASKTGIQAGELFF. In nucleotides, the CDR3 is TGTGCCAGCAAGACAGGTATCCAAGCCGGGGAGCTGTTTTTT.

The rearrangement joins TRBV29-1 to TRBJ2-1, with 13 bases fitting TRBD2. Germline CDR1 and CDR2: SQVTM and ANQGSEA. With 6 bases clipped from V and 0 bases from J, the junction kept 8 bases outside the gene matches. CDR3 size: 17 residues. The CDR3 DNA reads TGCAGCGTGGGCGGACTAGCGGGAGTTAGCTCCTACAATGAGCAGTTCTTC. It encodes CSVGGLAGVSSYNEQFF.

J is TRBJ2-5 and V is TRBV12-5; D perhaps matches TRBD1 (6 bases). The CDR3 is made up of 13 amino acids. V lost 1 base to trimming and J lost 7 bases, with 10 bases between them. CDR1 is LGHNT and CDR2 is FRNRAP in the germline V gene. This CDR3 is CASGLALTGTQYF. Here the CDR3 DNA reads TGTGCTAGTGGTTTGGCCCTGACAGGGACCCAGTACTTC.

J is TRBJ2-2 and V is TRBV5-1; TRBD1 agrees at 7 bases. Germline values: CDR1 SGHRS, CDR2 YFSETQ. The J segment lost 6 bases and the V segment lost 0 bases, leaving 14 bases of the junction unmatched. The CDR3 is 18 amino acids. CDR3 sequence (DNA): TGCGCCAGCAGCTTGGGGGACAGTATTATTGGGGCCGCCGGGGAGCTGTTTTTT. This translates into CASSLGDSIIGAAGELFF.

V gene TRBV5-1 combines with J gene TRBJ2-4; unclear D gene. V lost 3 bases and J lost 6, with 13 bases in between. This CDR3 comprises 14 residues. CDR1 and CDR2 from the germline V gene are SGHRS and YFSETQ. CDR3 residues: CASSSAAALNIQYF. CDR3 DNA: TGCGCCAGCAGCTCGGCAGCAGCTTTAAACATTCAGTACTTC.

This clone has just one count. For the CDR3, the DNA is TGTGCCAGCAGCTTAGGTGCGAACACCGGGGAGCTGTTTTTT. Translation: CASSLGANTGELFF. The chain links TRBV7-2 to TRBJ2-2; D gene unclear. V lost 1 base to trimming and J lost 0 bases, with 3 bases between them. The CDR3 is 14 residues long. Germline V gene lookup returns CDR1 SGHTA and CDR2 FQGNSA.

The V gene is TRBV6-1, the J gene TRBJ1-1, with D unresolved. Trimming cost V 6 bases and J 1 base, with 9 bases left between them. Germline V gene sequence: CDR1 MNHNS, CDR2 SASEGT. The CDR3 runs 13 residues. In DNA form, the CDR3 reads TGTGCCAGCAGCGGCACGGCGAACACTGAAGCTTTCTTT. Protein: CASSGTANTEAFF.

This sequence joins TRBV6-6 and TRBJ2-2, with D possibly matching TRBD2 (7 bases). The CDR3 is 13 residues long. The germline gives CDR1 MNHNY, CDR2 SVGAGI (reference sequence). V was pared by 5 bases and J by 6 bases, with 10 bases between. The CDR3 is CASSLGGPGELFF. The CDR3 DNA reads as TGTGCCAGCAGTCTCGGGGGGCCCGGGGAGCTGTTTTTT.

The chain employs TRBV5-1 and TRBJ2-7; 7 positions match TRBD2. The germline V gene encodes CDR1 SGHRS and CDR2 YFSETQ. V trimming: 3 bases; J trimming: 4 bases; junction bases outside the gene matches: 7. The length of the CDR3 is 14 residues. CDR3 nucleotides: TGCGCCAGCAGCTCCGTGGGACTACCATACGAGCAGTACTTC. Residues: CASSSVGLPYEQYF.

CDR3 nucleotides: TGTGCCAGCAGTTCAGGAGTTATTTATGGCTACACCTTC. Encoded protein: CASSSGVIYGYTF. The V call is TRBV6-6, the J call TRBJ1-2; D gene unclear. The V gene's germline CDR1 is MNHNY and CDR2 SVGAGI (reference sequence). V dropped 4 bases and J dropped 5 bases, with 11 bases sitting between them. The CDR3 consists of 13 residues.

This rearrangement joins TRBV30 to TRBJ2-3; possible D gene TRBD1, 5 bases. Germline CDR1 GTSNPN, CDR2 SVGIG (reference sequence). Trimming took off 1 base at V and 8 bases at J, with 16 bases between the two ends. The CDR3 has 14 amino acids. The CDR3 reads CAWSDRFRVPTQYF. DNA for the CDR3: TGTGCCTGGAGTGACAGGTTCAGGGTCCCTACGCAGTATTTT.

The rearrangement joins TRBV29-1 to TRBJ2-3, with D maybe TRBD1 (5 bases). Germline CDR1 is SQVTM and CDR2 is ANQGSEA. The CDR3 has 14 residues. V lost 5 bases, J lost 7 bases, and 19 bases lay in between. DNA of the CDR3: TGCAGCGTTCACGGCAGGGTAGTGGGGAATACGCAGTATTTT. Translated: CSVHGRVVGNTQYF.